This T cell receptor (beta chain) is from a study of Graves' ophthalmopathy and Graves' hyperthyroidism. Scientists amplified the TCR beta CDR3 regions from RNA transcripts. RT-PCR with HTBI primers came first, then second-round multiplex PCR. From the multiplex PCR reads, TCRdb called clonotypes with MiXCR, one entry per CDR3 protein. The sample contains about 740,000 distinct CDR3 sequences, approximately 40% of which appear only once. This CDR3 region has 14 residues. CDR1 SGHTA and CDR2 FQGNSA come from the germline V gene. V lost 1 base, J lost 3 bases, and 10 bases lay in between. The diagnosis combined clinical symptoms, thyroxine, TRAb, thyroid ultrasound and orbital computed tomography scans. General study points: Blood contained most expanded thyroid clonotypes exceeding 0.001 frequency. The model forecast ophthalmopathy progression, reaching roughly 70% sensitivity and around 72% specificity.

Of note for this clonotype: Antigen: not known. A much larger clonotype is one base distant, so this may be a read error.

This rearrangement joins TRBV7-2 to TRBJ2-7, with D unresolved. The sequence was collected from an adult man with Graves' ophthalmopathy. The sequenced sample consisted of peripheral blood. The CDR3 bases are TGTGCCAGCAGCTTAGTACCCGGATTCTACGAGCAGTACTTC. Its translation: CASSLVPGFYEQYF.